This TCR beta chain was sequenced for a study of OX40 agonist ivuxolimab in advanced cancers. At the level of the study: An agonistic anti-OX40 (CD134) antibody, ivuxolimab, was used to treat the patients. Recorded diagnoses for dose-escalation patients were hepatocellular carcinoma, melanoma, renal cell or head and neck cancer.

Study outcomes and limitations: The authors did not determine the antigen specificity of the expanded peripheral T cells.

A note on this clone: No antigen is known for it.

Between the trimmed V and J ends, which lost 2 bases and 5 bases, there was a span of 7 bases. In germline, CDR1 is SGHRS, CDR2 YFSETQ. This CDR3 region has 12 residues. Assay: immunoSEQ multiplex PCR; the TCRdb copy retains only in-frame clones and omits some. The table lists roughly 67,000 clones, about 82% of them singletons, with roughly a tenth in the top ten. The starting material was CD4+ or CD8+ T cells sorted from blood, obtained in a trial of the OX40 agonist ivuxolimab. The chain combines TRBV5-1 with TRBJ1-2; D gene ambiguous. This TCR was recovered from an adult with an advanced solid tumor such as melanoma, head and neck, liver or kidney cancer. CDR3 in DNA: TGCGCCAGCAGCTTATCGGGGTATGGCTACACCTTC. Its translation is CASSLSGYGYTF.